This is a list of T cell receptor beta chains from one sample in a study of blood T cell repertoires in COVID-19. Here immunoSEQ multiplex PCR was the method, and the copy in TCRdb shows in-frame clones only, minus some. The sample yields 60,000 to 85,000 clones, 90% to 95% seen once. Specimen: peripheral blood. The receptor set was obtained from a man between 40 and 49 years old with COVID-19, enrolled during active disease. Both conserved end residues are part of each CDR3. Each record gives: V gene, J gene, clone size, CDR3 protein. Where a row states a size, it is once, few, many or the class of an expanded clone; other rows omit it.

TRBV6-1	TRBJ2-2	few	CASSEARGEAGELFF
TRBV11-2	TRBJ1-5	few	CASSSQVDQPQHF
TRBV3-1/TRBV3-2	TRBJ2-5	NA	CASSLQGSRTQYF
TRBV29-1	TRBJ1-2	NA	CSYGRNYGYTF
TRBV15	TRBJ2-5	NA	CATSRESSPQETQYF
TRBV5-1	TRBJ2-2	NA	CASSFGTVPSGELFF
TRBV11-2	TRBJ2-7	NA	CASSRDRLTYEQYF
TRBV30	TRBJ1-1	NA	CAWREAGARPFVPTEAFF
TRBV2	TRBJ2-7	NA	CASKTTVTYEQYF
TRBV6-5	TRBJ1-1	NA	CASSIGGLEAFF